This TCR beta chain is from a study of T cells in Graves' hyperthyroidism and ophthalmopathy. The study's findings and limits: Most expanded thyroid clonotypes above 0.001 also appeared in blood. Classification by a 13 V-J model distinguished ophthalmopathy from stable hyperthyroidism. For ophthalmopathy, model prediction preceded onset by a median about six months.

The germline V gene has CDR1 PRHDT and CDR2 FYEKMQ (reference sequence). V was pared by 6 bases and J by 5 bases, with 13 bases between. This CDR3 is built from 13 residues. TCR beta CDR3 sequences were amplified from RNA transcripts. The TCR CDR3 first-round RT-PCR relied on the HTBI primer set. TCRdb re-called the multiplex PCR reads with MiXCR, one entry per CDR3 protein. The table records approximately 200,000 distinct CDR3 sequences, around 16% of them present only once. Exclusion of patients followed from uncontrolled infection, other autoimmune disease, pregnancy or lactation. This clonotype was picked up many times. The target antigen is unknown.

The chain employs TRBV13 and TRBJ1-1; tentative D call: TRBD1 (5 bases). The source is a man aged 35 to 55 with Graves' hyperthyroidism. Sample: blood. This CDR3 reads CASSGLGVTEAFF. The CDR3 DNA is TGTGCCAGCAGTGGTTTGGGGGTGACTGAAGCTTTCTTT.